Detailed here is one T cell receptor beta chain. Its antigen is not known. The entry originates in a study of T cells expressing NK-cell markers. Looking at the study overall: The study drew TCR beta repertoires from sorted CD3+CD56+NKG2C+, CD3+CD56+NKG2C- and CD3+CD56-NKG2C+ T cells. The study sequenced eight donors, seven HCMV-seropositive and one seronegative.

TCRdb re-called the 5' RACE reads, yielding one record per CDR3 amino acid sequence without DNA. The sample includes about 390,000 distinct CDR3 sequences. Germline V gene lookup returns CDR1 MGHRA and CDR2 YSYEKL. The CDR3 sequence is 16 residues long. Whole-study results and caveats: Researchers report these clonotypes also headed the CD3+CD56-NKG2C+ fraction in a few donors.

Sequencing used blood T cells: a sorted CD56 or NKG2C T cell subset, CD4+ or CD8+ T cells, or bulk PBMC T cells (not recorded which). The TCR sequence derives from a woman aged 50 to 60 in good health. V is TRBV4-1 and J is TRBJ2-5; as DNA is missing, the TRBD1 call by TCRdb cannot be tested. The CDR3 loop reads CASSQATAGLGETQYF.